This note documents a single T cell receptor (beta chain) sequence. Its target is unknown. Primers for the PCR totalled 60 Vbeta and 13 Jbeta. In the original workflow: Approximately 11 million of the roughly 77 million unique TCR beta chains counted in a later analysis were shared. Repertoires were generated with immunoSEQ multiplex PCR, while TCRdb's copy carries only in-frame clones and drops some. The DNA was the basis for D and trimming; V, J and clone size are from that table. The data show roughly 71,000 clones, with 60% to 80% seen just once and about 3% held by the top ten. Trimming cost V 2 bases and J 4 bases; bases outside gene matches: 11. This CDR3 comprises 17 residues. CDR1 and CDR2 from the germline V gene are SQVTM and ANQGSEA. These data belong to a study of cytomegalovirus exposure and HLA in healthy donors. Study-level findings and limits: An Asian-associated ancestry cluster reportedly showed fewer N-insertions than the approximately 600-donor mean in a later analysis. A later analysis associated 15,000 to 20,000 TCR beta sequences with HLA alleles at a 0.05 false discovery rate. A missense variant in DCLRE1C was later tied to TCR beta V- and J-gene trimming.

The receptor comes from a man in his thirties or forties in good health and CMV-seronegative. The chain has TRBV29-1 and TRBJ2-5; TRBD2 aligns across 12 bases. The sample comprised PBMCs. Here the CDR3 DNA reads TGCAGCGTTGAAAGAGCTAGCGGGGGGGTGAGGGGAGAGACCCAGTACTTC. Translated: CSVERASGGVRGETQYF.